The 25 T cell receptor beta chains below come from one sample, sequenced in a study of blood T cell repertoires in COVID-19. Assay: immunoSEQ multiplex PCR; the TCRdb copy retains only in-frame clones and omits some. Of over 250,000 clones in the sample, 75% to 95% are singletons; the top ten hold around 2.6%. The sequencing sample was made of peripheral blood. The receptors were sampled from a person aged 18-35 years with COVID-19, enrolled during active disease.

The chain employs TRBV5-1 and TRBJ2-2; D is perhaps TRBD1 (6 bases). The CDR3 spans 15 residues. V was trimmed by 3 bases and J by 0 bases, leaving 9 bases between them. The germline gives CDR1 SGHRS, CDR2 YFSETQ. In nucleotides, the CDR3 is TGCGCCAGCAGCTCACAGGGAACGAACACCGGGGAGCTGTTTTTT. It translates to CASSSQGTNTGELFF. Based on the CDR3 plus reference TRBV5-1 and TRBJ2-2, the full variable domain is KAGVTQTPRYLIKTRGQQVTLSCSPISGHRSVSWYQQTPGQGLQFLFEYFSETQRNKGNFPGRFSGRQFSNSRSEMNVSTLELGDSALYLCASSSQGTNTGELFFGEGSRLTVL.

The chain has TRBV24-1 and TRBJ2-2, with 8 bases that match TRBD1. Germline trimming cut 1 base from V and 1 base from J; bases unmatched to any gene: 4. The CDR3 consists of 17 residues. Germline V gives CDR1 KGHDR, CDR2 SFDVKD. CDR3: CATSDLSGTGNTGELFF. The DNA for the CDR3 is TGTGCCACCAGTGATTTATCCGGGACAGGGAACACCGGGGAGCTGTTTTTT.

This sequence joins TRBV4-3 and TRBJ2-7, with unresolved D. Trimming shortened V by 1 base and J by 0 bases, and 13 bases separated the two germline ends. The CDR3 runs 16 residues. CDR1 is LGHNA, CDR2 YSLEER, per germline. The CDR3 DNA follows: TGCGCCAGCAGCCAAGGAGACACAACAAGCTCCTACGAGCAGTACTTC. This codes for CASSQGDTTSSYEQYF.

The rearrangement uses TRBV7-6 and TRBJ2-7, with D perhaps matching TRBD1 (6 bases). V dropped 1 base and J dropped 0 bases, with 7 bases sitting between them. CDR1 and CDR2 (germline): SGHVS, FNYEAQ. The CDR3 extends over 14 amino acids. CDR3 coding DNA: TGTGCCAGCAGCTTAGTACAGGGCTCCTACGAGCAGTACTTC. This translates into CASSLVQGSYEQYF.

The chain carries TRBV7-9 and TRBJ1-1; no definite D call. Germline V gene sequence: CDR1 SEHNR, CDR2 FQNEAQ (reference sequence). The CDR3 contains 11 residues. V shed 10 bases and J shed 5 bases, with 11 bases lying between them. The CDR3 loop is CATGLATEAFF. CDR3 in DNA: TGTGCCACCGGCTTGGCAACTGAAGCTTTCTTT.

This chain connects TRBV5-4 to TRBJ2-3; 10 bases match TRBD2. The CDR3 is made up of 16 amino acids. V lost 2 bases and J lost 6; bases outside the gene matches: 9. Germline V gene data show CDR1 as SGHNT and CDR2 as YYREEE (reference sequence). The CDR3 protein is CASSFPGLAGVDTQYF. CDR3 in DNA: TGTGCCAGCAGCTTCCCTGGTCTAGCGGGAGTCGATACGCAGTATTTT.

The gene calls are TRBV5-6 and TRBJ1-2; 8 positions match TRBD1. Germline V lookup: CDR1 SGHDT, CDR2 YYEEEE. This CDR3 is built from 15 residues. V shed 4 bases and J 2 bases; nucleotides not matched to a gene: 7. The CDR3 nucleotides are TGTGCCAGCAGCATCTGGGACAGGCGGAACTATGGCTACACCTTC. This sequence encodes CASSIWDRRNYGYTF.

J is TRBJ1-2 and V is TRBV9; D might be TRBD1 (5 bases). The germline V gene encodes CDR1 SGDLS and CDR2 YYNGEE. The CDR3 runs 14 residues. V lost 2 bases, J lost 7 bases, and 15 bases lay in between. CDR3 amino acids: CASSVDQGRVGYTF. DNA of the CDR3: TGTGCCAGCAGCGTCGACCAGGGCAGGGTTGGCTACACCTTC.

This sequence joins TRBV19 and TRBJ1-2; D perhaps matches TRBD1 (5 bases). Trimming cost V 5 bases and J 7 bases, with 14 bases left between them. CDR1 LNHDA and CDR2 SQIVND come from the germline V gene (reference sequence). The CDR3 covers 13 residues. CDR3 protein: CASSVTGGSGYTF. In nucleotides, the CDR3 is TGTGCCAGTAGTGTGACGGGGGGTAGTGGCTACACCTTC.

V gene TRBV28 combines with J gene TRBJ2-3; possibly TRBD1 for D (6 bases). Germline CDR1 MDHEN, CDR2 SYDVKM. The CDR3 runs 17 residues. V was shortened by 2 bases and J by 2 bases, with 17 bases between the two germline ends. This chain's CDR3 is CASSLITPRQVTDTQYF. CDR3 DNA sequence: TGTGCCAGCAGTTTAATCACCCCCCGACAGGTCACAGATACGCAGTATTTT.

The chain carries TRBV6-6 and TRBJ1-2; a possible D gene is TRBD1 (5 bases). CDR3 size: 13 residues. Germline-derived CDR1 and CDR2 are MNHNY and SVGAGI (reference sequence). V lost 0 bases, J lost 6 bases, and 8 bases lay in between. The chain's CDR3 is CASSYSTVDGYTF. The CDR3, as DNA: TGTGCCAGCAGTTACTCGACAGTTGATGGCTACACCTTC.

The J gene is TRBJ2-7, the V gene TRBV12-5; weak D call: TRBD1 (5 bases). Trimming cost V 2 bases and J 6 bases, with 11 bases left between them. From germline, CDR1 is LGHNT and CDR2 FRNRAP. The CDR3 has 13 amino acids. CDR3 residues: CASGLSREGEQYF. The CDR3 DNA reads as TGTGCTAGTGGTTTGTCCAGGGAAGGCGAGCAGTACTTC.

The chain employs TRBV7-2 and TRBJ2-5; possibly TRBD1 for D (6 bases). V was cut by 5 bases and J by 3 bases, with 19 bases left in between. Germline V gene lookup returns CDR1 SGHTA and CDR2 FQGNSA. This CDR3 contains 16 residues. The CDR3 protein is CASSLEKGEYEETQYF. The CDR3 DNA follows: TGTGCCAGCAGCCTAGAGAAGGGGGAGTACGAAGAGACCCAGTACTTC.

The V and J genes are TRBV7-2 and TRBJ2-5, with D perhaps matching TRBD2 (6 bases). CDR3 length: 12 amino acids. The V and J ends lost 6 bases and 4 bases respectively, with 9 bases between them. CDR1 and CDR2 (germline): SGHTA, FQGNSA. The CDR3 DNA follows: TGTGCCAGCAGATTGGGGGGAGAGACCCAGTACTTC. The encoded protein is CASRLGGETQYF.

V usage is TRBV29-1 and J usage is TRBJ1-4, with TRBD1 matching 8 bases. The junction had 28 bases not matched to a gene; V was cut back by 6 bases and J by 7 bases. The CDR3 consists of 20 residues. Germline-derived CDR1 and CDR2 are SQVTM and ANQGSEA. For the CDR3, the DNA is TGCAGCGTGACGATCGCTTTTTTGGGACAGGCTGACGTTCGAAGTGAAAAACTGTTTTTT. It specifies CSVTIAFLGQADVRSEKLFF.

The V and J genes are TRBV15 and TRBJ2-5, with 7 bases fitting TRBD2. The junction had 6 bases not matched to a gene; V was cut back by 4 bases and J by 4 bases. Germline CDR1 and CDR2: LNHNV and YYDKDF (reference sequence). This CDR3 is 14 amino acids long. CDR3 sequence reads: CATSIQRDGETQYF. The CDR3 coding sequence is TGTGCCACCAGCATCCAGCGGGATGGAGAGACCCAGTACTTC.

This chain links TRBV4-1 with TRBJ2-1, with TRBD2 matching over 7 bases. Trimming cost V 3 bases and J 1 base; bases outside gene matches: 6. Germline V lookup: CDR1 MGHRA, CDR2 YSYEKL. The CDR3 sequence is 16 residues long. As DNA, the CDR3 is TGCGCCAGCAGCCAGCTCTCAGCGGGGTCCTACAATGAGCAGTTCTTC. It specifies CASSQLSAGSYNEQFF.

The genes are TRBV6-4 and TRBJ2-2; 11 bases are shared with TRBD2. V shed 4 bases and J 8 bases; nucleotides not matched to a gene: 0. The CDR3 extends over 13 amino acids. Germline V gene data show CDR1 as MRHNA and CDR2 as SNTAGT. The CDR3 nucleotides are TGTGCCAGCAGTGGACTAGCGGGAGGGGAGCTGTTTTTT. It translates to CASSGLAGGELFF.

This chain links TRBV3-1 (or the pseudogene TRBV3-2) with TRBJ2-3; D uncertain. Germline V CDR1 and CDR2: LGHDT, YNNKEL (reference sequence). The CDR3 has 13 residues. V was trimmed by 0 bases and J by 6 bases, leaving 7 bases between them. In DNA form, the CDR3 reads TGTGCCAGCAGCCAAGAATTCCGGGATACGCAGTATTTT. Translating gives CASSQEFRDTQYF.

The chain recombines TRBV28 with TRBJ2-1; TRBD2 agrees at 8 bases. The CDR3 is 16 residues long. Germline-derived CDR1 and CDR2 are MDHEN and SYDVKM. The junction had 9 bases not matched to a gene; V was cut back by 6 bases and J by 2 bases. CDR3 in amino acids: CASSPTSGSPYNEQFF. CDR3 DNA: TGTGCCAGCAGCCCAACTAGCGGATCCCCCTACAATGAGCAGTTCTTC.

The chain couples TRBV29-1 to TRBJ1-4, with TRBD1 identical over 9 bases. The CDR3 runs to 13 residues. CDR1 is SQVTM and CDR2 is ANQGSEA in the germline V gene. J lost 5 bases, V lost 6 bases, and 4 bases had no gene match. CDR3 in amino acids: CSVSTGGNEKLFF. As DNA, the CDR3 is TGCAGCGTATCGACAGGGGGGAATGAAAAACTGTTTTTT. Full variable domain (rest looked up from reference TRBV29-1 and TRBJ1-4): SAVISQKPSRDICQRGTSLTIQCQVDSQVTMMFWYRQQPGQSLTLIATANQGSEATYESGFVIDKFPISRPNLTFSTLTVSNMSPEDSSIYLCSVSTGGNEKLFFGSGTQLSVL.

The rearrangement joins TRBV28 to TRBJ2-7; 7 nucleotides align to TRBD2. V was clipped by 4 bases and J by 4 bases; unmatched bases: 7. Per the germline V gene, CDR1 is MDHEN and CDR2 is SYDVKM. This CDR3 spans 14 amino acids. This chain's CDR3 is CASSWAGARYEQYF. DNA of the CDR3: TGTGCCAGCAGTTGGGCGGGAGCAAGGTACGAGCAGTACTTC.

This chain links TRBV10-3 with TRBJ2-1, with 7 nucleotides matching TRBD2. The J segment lost 3 bases and the V segment lost 0 bases, leaving 2 bases of the junction unmatched. Germline lookup yields CDR1 ENHRY and CDR2 SYGVKD. The CDR3 extends over 15 amino acids. CDR3 sequence reads: CAISESPSGYNEQFF. The CDR3, as DNA: TGTGCCATCAGTGAGTCCCCTAGCGGCTACAATGAGCAGTTCTTC.

The chain combines TRBV5-4 with TRBJ2-1; D may be TRBD2 (6 bases). Trimming left V 4 bases short and J 3 bases short, with 11 bases between. The CDR3 is 14 amino acids. Looked up from germline, CDR1 is SGHNT and CDR2 is YYREEE (reference sequence). The chain's CDR3 is CASSGDSIYNEQFF. The CDR3 DNA reads TGTGCCAGCAGCGGGGACTCGATCTACAATGAGCAGTTCTTC.

The chain combines TRBV19 with TRBJ2-3; 8 nucleotides line up with TRBD1. The CDR3 contains 15 residues. With 1 base clipped from V and 5 bases from J, the junction kept 5 bases outside the gene matches. The germline gives CDR1 LNHDA, CDR2 SQIVND (reference sequence). The CDR3 nucleotides are TGTGCCAGTAGTATAGCAACAGGGGGATTAGATACGCAGTATTTT. Residues: CASSIATGGLDTQYF.